What follows are 5 T cell receptor beta chains derived from one specimen sequenced in a study of CD8+CD57+ T cells in acquired aplastic anemia. Study-wide results and caveats: Diversity was reduced in patient CD8+CD57+ cells relative to total CD4+ and CD8+ pools.

Genomic DNA, serving as template, underwent TCR beta VDJ and CDR3 profiling. TCRdb ran MiXCR on the reads and lists one entry per CDR3 protein. The sample contains roughly 17,000 distinct CDR3 sequences, around two fifths of which appear only once. Patients who underwent sequencing had shown CD8+CD57+ cell expansion by flow cytometry. What these receptors recognize is not known. The sample taken for sequencing was CD8+CD57+ T cells sorted from PBMCs. Regarding subset: bead-enriched CD8+CD57+ effector memory T cells from SAA patients. Source of these receptors: a human donor with aplastic anemia.

This rearrangement joins TRBV19 to TRBJ1-6; TRBD1 aligns across 9 bases. From germline, CDR1 is LNHDA and CDR2 SQIVND (reference sequence). V lost 4 bases to trimming and J lost 8 bases; unmatched junction nucleotides: 9. This CDR3 region has 16 residues. CDR3 in amino acids: CASSTLPGQGDSPLHF. CDR3 sequence (DNA): TGTGCCAGTAGTACCCTACCGGGACAGGGTGATTCACCCCTCCACTTT. The entire variable domain, with the rest obtained from reference TRBV19 and TRBJ1-6, is as follows: DGGITQSPKYLFRKEGQNVTLSCEQNLNHDAMYWYRQDPGQGLRLIYYSQIVNDFQKGDIAEGYSVSREKKESFPLTVTSAQKNPTAFYLCASSTLPGQGDSPLHFGNGTRLTVT.

This clonotype was seen a few times. V usage is TRBV7-9 and J usage is TRBJ1-6, with D perhaps matching TRBD1 (5 bases). This CDR3 is built from 14 residues. V lost 4 bases, J lost 10 bases, and 14 bases lay in between. Germline assignment: CDR1 SEHNR and CDR2 FQNEAQ (reference sequence). The CDR3 loop reads CASSSAGRDSPLHF. In DNA form, the CDR3 reads TGTGCCAGCAGCTCAGCGGGCAGGGACTCACCCCTCCACTTT.

This clonotype has more than one count but fewer than ten. This sequence joins TRBV29-1 and TRBJ2-5, with D perhaps being TRBD1 or TRBD2 (5 bases each). Germline CDR1 reads SQVTM; CDR2 reads ANQGSEA. There are 14 residues in the CDR3. Trimming shortened V by 3 bases and J by 3 bases, and 14 bases separated the two germline ends. The CDR3 region has the DNA TGCAGCGTTGATCCCTCCGGGACGGAAGAGACCCAGTACTTC. Protein product: CSVDPSGTEETQYF. Complete variable domain (other parts from reference TRBV29-1 and TRBJ2-5): SAVISQKPSRDICQRGTSLTIQCQVDSQVTMMFWYRQQPGQSLTLIATANQGSEATYESGFVIDKFPISRPNLTFSTLTVSNMSPEDSSIYLCSVDPSGTEETQYFGPGTRLLVL.

The chain recombines TRBV19 with TRBJ2-3, with 7 bases matching TRBD2. The CDR3 length is 16 residues. Germline lookup yields CDR1 LNHDA and CDR2 SQIVND (reference sequence). After removal of 2 bases from V and 0 bases from J, the junction contained 5 bases not matched to a gene. CDR3 coding DNA: TGTGCCAGTAGTATATTGGGCGGGAGAAGCACAGATACGCAGTATTTT. Translated: CASSILGGRSTDTQYF.

The chain recombines TRBV19 with TRBJ1-2; 8 positions match TRBD1. V shed 5 bases, J shed 4 bases, and the junction held 9 bases outside the gene matches. Looked up from germline, CDR1 is LNHDA and CDR2 is SQIVND (reference sequence). CDR3 length equals 15 residues. The CDR3 coding sequence is TGTGCCAGTAGTGAATGGGACAGGCCAATCTATGGCTACACCTTC. It translates to CASSEWDRPIYGYTF.